This T cell receptor beta chain was retrieved from a study of shared clonotypes between healthy human individuals. Overall study results and limits: With a handful of donors compared, around 5.4% of naive CD4 clonotypes were shared.

Healthy HIV-negative adults without recent acute infections or vaccinations served as donors. Negatively enriched CD4+ T cells were divided by CD45RA into naive and memory. The CDR3 spans 16 residues. Germline CDR1 KGHSH, CDR2 LQKENI. V was clipped by 4 bases and J by 2 bases; unmatched bases: 8. As to this clone: Its specificity is unknown.

Each PCR replicate from the sorted subsets contained approximately 0.2 ug DNA, which is about 31,000 T cell genomes. Repertoires were generated with immunoSEQ multiplex PCR, while TCRdb's copy carries only in-frame clones and drops some. The table lists 2,500,000 or so clones, 92% of them singletons. The clonotype originates from a man aged 18-30 years in good health. Some clones in this sample may be carry-over from other donors' samples. Sequenced material: naive CD4+ T cells from PBMCs. Sample subset: CD45RA+ positively selected. This chain links TRBV18 with TRBJ2-7, with TRBD1 matching 10 bases. CDR3 loop: CASSLSLDRGAYEQYF. Written as DNA, the CDR3 is TGTGCCAGCTCACTTTCGCTGGACAGGGGGGCCTACGAGCAGTACTTC.